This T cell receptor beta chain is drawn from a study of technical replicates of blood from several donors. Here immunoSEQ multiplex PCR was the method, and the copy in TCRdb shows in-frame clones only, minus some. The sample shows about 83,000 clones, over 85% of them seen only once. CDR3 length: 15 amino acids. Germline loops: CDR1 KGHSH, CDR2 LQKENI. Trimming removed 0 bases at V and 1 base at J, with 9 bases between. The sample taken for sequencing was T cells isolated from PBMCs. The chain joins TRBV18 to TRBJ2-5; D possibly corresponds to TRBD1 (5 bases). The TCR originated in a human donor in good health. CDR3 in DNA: TGTGCCAGCTCACCACCTGGACAAAGCCAAGAGACCCAGTACTTC. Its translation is CASSPPGQSQETQYF.